This T cell receptor beta chain emerged from a study of T cell repertoires in ileal Crohn's disease. The wider study: About half of patients got postoperative therapy: around ten thiopurines, around 20 anti-TNF. M6 samples are neoterminal ileum biopsies from postoperative colonoscopy.

The germline CDR1 and CDR2 sequences are MRHNA and SNTAGT. V was pared by 2 bases and J by 1 base, with 15 bases between. CDR3 length: 16 residues. Time point indicated: neoterminal ileum biopsy at postoperative endoscopy, about 6 months after surgery. Measured with immunoSEQ multiplex PCR; TCRdb has only the in-frame clones, and not every one. There are 9,500 to 11,000 clones in the sample; roughly 72% occur only once, and over 6% lies in the top ten. A remark on this clone: Its antigen is still unknown.

Study conclusions and caveats: All patients with clonality above 26.8% had endoscopic recurrence.

The receptor's source is an adult with Crohn's disease. V usage is TRBV6-4 and J usage is TRBJ2-7; possible D gene TRBD2, 6 bases. Sequenced sample: ileal tissue. The CDR3 is CASSDLGDLPSYEQYF. For the CDR3, the DNA is TGTGCCAGCAGTGACCTAGGGGACTTACCATCCTACGAGCAGTACTTC.